This is a list of T cell receptor beta chains from one sample in a study of CD8 T cells in Susac syndrome. TCRdb recomputed calls from the immunoSEQ multiplex PCR reads with MiXCR, one row per CDR3 protein. The table lists 200,000 or so distinct CDR3 sequences, 90% to 95% of them singletons. Material: CD4+ T cells from PBMCs. The receptors derive from a human donor with multiple sclerosis. Each CDR3 is given without its conserved first and last residue.

V gene	J gene	CDR3 protein
TRBV15	TRBJ2-2	ATSRERVPGELF
TRBV12-5	TRBJ2-2	ASGPGQGGTGELF
TRBV20-1	TRBJ2-1	SARRGRMKYNEQF
TRBV5-1	TRBJ2-5	ASSSGTGGETQY
TRBV9	TRBJ2-1	ASSPRLAGSQQF
TRBV20-1	TRBJ1-1	SAREARLNTEAF
TRBV9	TRBJ2-2	ASSVATGGSGTGELF
TRBV9	TRBJ2-2	ASSVGTSGNPGELF
TRBV30	TRBJ1-5	AWSVQGAFSPQH
TRBV12-3/TRBV12-4	TRBJ1-1	ASLSGGRGTEAF
TRBV3-1	TRBJ2-3	ASSDTQY
TRBV4-1	TRBJ2-7	ASSQFPSGRSYEQY
TRBV20-1	TRBJ1-1	SAEEGSVTEAF
TRBV6-5	TRBJ2-3	ASSYRGSRTQY
TRBV6-1	TRBJ2-2	ASTLGVGLGELF
TRBV5-1	TRBJ2-2	ASSPPGQGNTGELF
TRBV29-1	TRBJ2-1	SVDQWVAEGNEQF
TRBV30	TRBJ1-3	AWSVPGRGGNTIY
TRBV24-1	TRBJ2-1	ATSGLAGNEQF
TRBV12-3/TRBV12-4	TRBJ2-1	ASSLYRYNEQF
TRBV3-1	TRBJ2-7	ASSQSSHEQY
TRBV25-1	TRBJ1-2	ASKNGYT
TRBV29-1	TRBJ2-6	SVTVFSGANVLT
TRBV30	TRBJ1-6	AWIQGHRNSPLH
TRBV3-1	TRBJ2-5	ASSRDGQKETQY
TRBV9	TRBJ2-3	ASSVGASGSTDTQY
TRBV5-1	TRBJ1-1	ASSMTVNTEAF
TRBV19	TRBJ2-3	ASSTVPGQGYTDTQY
TRBV9	TRBJ1-3	ASSADQGNTIY